The 17 T cell receptor beta chains below were found in one sample sequenced in a study of PD-L1 blockade in urothelial cancer. Sequenced by immunoSEQ multiplex PCR; TCRdb stores in-frame clones only, minus some. The sample lists 70,000 to 75,000 clones, 84% occurring once. This sample's time point: pretreatment peripheral blood. The material was PBMCs, obtained around atezolizumab (anti-PD-L1) treatment. All receptors derive from a woman between 70 and 85 years old with urothelial cancer.

The CDR3 is CASSSLVTALPEEAFF. As DNA, the CDR3 is TGTGCCAGCAGCTCGTTGGTAACAGCTCTGCCCGAGGAAGCTTTCTTT. The rearrangement links TRBV7-9 to TRBJ1-1; D is unclear. The CDR3 runs to 16 residues. CDR1 SEHNR and CDR2 FQNEAQ come from the germline V gene (reference sequence). V was clipped by 4 bases and J by 8 bases, with 23 bases between them.

This chain connects TRBV4-3 to TRBJ1-1, with D tentatively TRBD1 (6 bases). The CDR3 length is 15 residues. Trimming removed 0 bases from V and 5 bases from J, with 13 bases in between. Germline CDR1 LGHNA, CDR2 YSLEER. The CDR3 DNA sequence: TGCGCCAGCAGCCAAGATGGCTGGGGGCTGACTGAAGCTTTCTTT. It codes for CASSQDGWGLTEAFF.

CDR3 DNA: TGTGCCACCAGCAGAGTACGGGGGGCCTACAACAATGAGCAGTTCTTC. Its protein product is CATSRVRGAYNNEQFF. This sequence joins TRBV15 and TRBJ2-1; perhaps TRBD2 as D (7 bases). The CDR3 has 16 amino acids. CDR1 is LNHNV and CDR2 is YYDKDF in the germline V gene (reference sequence). V dropped 1 base and J dropped 5 bases, with 15 bases sitting between them.

The chain uses TRBV11-2 and TRBJ2-5, with a tentative D call TRBD2 (6 bases). The CDR3 has 13 residues. The V end lost 5 bases, the J end lost 5 bases, and 12 bases lay between the germline ends. The germline V gene encodes CDR1 SGHAT and CDR2 FQNNGV. The CDR3 coding sequence is TGTGCCAGCAGCCCACCCGGGAGCGAGACCCAGTACTTC. Its translation is CASSPPGSETQYF.

The V call is TRBV18, the J call TRBJ1-1, with 8 bases fitting TRBD1. Per the germline V gene, CDR1 is KGHSH and CDR2 is LQKENI. This CDR3 is built from 15 residues. The ends lost 5 bases at V and 3 bases at J; junction bases unmatched: 8. In DNA, the CDR3 is TGTGCCAGCTCAAACCGACAGGGGACGCACACTGAAGCTTTCTTT. Translated, it gives CASSNRQGTHTEAFF.

The chain is built from TRBV19 and TRBJ1-2, with TRBD1 as a possible D gene (6 bases). This CDR3 has 14 amino acids. V was cut by 2 bases and J by 6 bases, with 13 bases left in between. Germline lookup yields CDR1 LNHDA and CDR2 SQIVND (reference sequence). The DNA of the CDR3 is TGTGCCAGTAGTATAAGTCAAAACAGGGATGGCTACACCTTC. Its protein product is CASSISQNRDGYTF.

The gene calls are TRBV5-8 and TRBJ2-7; D is possibly TRBD1 (6 bases). Looked up from germline, CDR1 is SGHTS and CDR2 is YDEGEE. The germline V and J ends were trimmed by 0 bases and 6 bases, with 19 bases remaining between them. The CDR3 totals 16 residues. CDR3 residues: CASSLAPGQIPREQYF. CDR3 DNA sequence: TGTGCCAGCAGCTTGGCCCCGGGACAAATCCCTCGCGAGCAGTACTTC.

This sequence joins TRBV7-9 and TRBJ2-6; D may be TRBD2 (5 bases). The CDR3 totals 16 residues. V lost 6 bases and J 2 bases, leaving 14 bases between the germline ends. Per the germline V gene, CDR1 is SEHNR and CDR2 is FQNEAQ (reference sequence). The CDR3 DNA follows: TGTGCCAGCAGGCTAGAGGCCGGGGCTGGGGCCAACGTCCTGACTTTC. Translation: CASRLEAGAGANVLTF.

The V call is TRBV7-8, the J call TRBJ1-1; TRBD1 is a possible D gene (5 bases). Per germline, CDR1 SGHVS and CDR2 FQNEAQ. The CDR3 has 14 residues. V lost 7 bases to trimming and J lost 4 bases, with 16 bases between them. The CDR3 region is CASMGPRGITEAFF. The CDR3 coding sequence is TGTGCCAGCATGGGGCCTCGGGGGATCACTGAAGCTTTCTTT.

Turning to this clone: This sample also contains other DNA sequences that code for the same CDR3. This chain links TRBV30 with TRBJ2-7; D may be TRBD2 (6 bases). Trimming removed 0 bases from V and 2 bases from J, with 8 bases in between. From germline, CDR1 is GTSNPN and CDR2 SVGIG (reference sequence). The CDR3 has 13 residues. DNA for the CDR3: TGTGCCTGGAGTGTCGGGGGTACCTACGAGCAGTACTTC. This translates into CAWSVGGTYEQYF.

This chain joins TRBV4-1 and TRBJ1-1, with D possibly matching TRBD1 (5 bases). Per germline, CDR1 MGHRA and CDR2 YSYEKL. Trimming took off 3 bases at V and 4 bases at J, with 15 bases between the two ends. The CDR3 totals 15 residues. CDR3 sequence: CASSQPRVAFTEAFF. The CDR3 DNA is TGCGCCAGCAGCCAGCCCAGGGTTGCATTCACTGAAGCTTTCTTT.

The gene calls are TRBV11-2 and TRBJ1-5; 8 positions match TRBD1. V shed 5 bases and J 2 bases; nucleotides not matched to a gene: 5. The CDR3 is 15 amino acids. Germline V gene sequence: CDR1 SGHAT, CDR2 FQNNGV. The CDR3 nucleotides are TGTGCCAGCAGCCTCGACAGGGGAGGCAATCAGCCCCAGCATTTT. It encodes CASSLDRGGNQPQHF.

V and J are TRBV19 and TRBJ2-5, with 11 bases matching TRBD2. The CDR3 is 16 residues long. V trimming: 4 bases; J trimming: 3 bases; junction bases outside the gene matches: 7. Germline CDR1 and CDR2: LNHDA and SQIVND (reference sequence). This CDR3 is CASSTQPGLAEETQYF. In nucleotides, the CDR3 is TGTGCCAGTAGTACGCAACCGGGACTAGCGGAAGAGACCCAGTACTTC.

The chain combines TRBV28 with TRBJ1-5, with D possibly matching TRBD1 (5 bases). The V end was cut by 10 bases, the J end by 4 bases, with 11 bases between. Germline CDR1 is MDHEN and CDR2 is SYDVKM. The CDR3 contains 12 residues. The CDR3 sequence: CATRGGNQPQHF. The CDR3 nucleotides read TGTGCCACCCGTGGGGGGAATCAGCCCCAGCATTTT.

This sequence joins TRBV7-3 and TRBJ2-3; perhaps TRBD2 as D (6 bases). V lost 2 bases and J lost 2, with 11 bases in between. CDR3 length equals 15 residues. The V gene's germline CDR1 is SGHTA and CDR2 FQGTGA. The CDR3: CASSLLGLFTDTQYF. CDR3 DNA: TGTGCCAGCAGCTTATTGGGACTTTTCACAGATACGCAGTATTTT.

This clone was seen a single time. This chain joins TRBV5-4 and TRBJ2-7, with 10 bases matching TRBD2. CDR1 is SGHNT, CDR2 YYREEE, per germline (reference sequence). The CDR3 runs to 16 residues. The ends lost 3 bases at V and 4 bases at J; junction bases unmatched: 10. Here the CDR3 DNA reads TGTGCCAGCAGCTACCCCTCTAGCGGGGGCCCGTACGAGCAGTACTTC. Encoded protein: CASSYPSSGGPYEQYF.

This clone was seen only a few times. V is TRBV5-4 and J is TRBJ2-6, with 11 bases that match TRBD1. This CDR3 region has 17 residues. J lost 2 bases, V lost 5 bases, and 6 bases had no gene match. CDR1 and CDR2 from the germline V gene are SGHNT and YYREEE (reference sequence). CDR3: CASRGWTGGAGANVLTF. The CDR3 bases are TGTGCCAGCAGGGGATGGACAGGGGGCGCTGGGGCCAACGTCCTGACTTTC.